The sequence of this TCR beta chain was determined in a study of T cell changes during pregnancy in multiple sclerosis. The assay was immunoSEQ multiplex PCR, and TCRdb's table has in-frame clones only and misses some. Counted here are 95,000 to 100,000 clones, about 90% occurring once; the ten biggest clones make up 3% to 3.5%. Germline CDR1 MGHRA, CDR2 YSYEKL. Trimming left V 4 bases short and J 4 bases short, with 10 bases between. The length of the CDR3 is 13 residues. This clone was recorded at least ten times. The TCR comes from a female donor with multiple sclerosis, enrolled in a pregnancy study. This chain joins TRBV4-1 and TRBJ1-2; a possible D gene is TRBD1 (5 bases). The input for sequencing was peripheral blood, taken in the second trimester of pregnancy. The CDR3 region is CASSRGAAYGYTF. The CDR3, as DNA: TGCGCCAGCAGCCGCGGGGCGGCCTATGGCTACACCTTC.